The 31 T cell receptor beta chains in this list originate from one sample, sequenced in a study of Tregs in tolerant kidney transplant recipients. Some clones are missing from TCRdb's copy, which holds only in-frame ones; the method was immunoSEQ multiplex PCR. The sample carries 80,000 to 90,000 clones, about 92% recorded once. Sequencing was carried out using CD8+ T cells from blood. Receptors were obtained from a human donor in good health.

The chain joins TRBV6-5 to TRBJ2-7, with 9 bases identical to TRBD2. CDR3 size: 15 residues. The ends lost 2 bases at V and 5 bases at J; junction bases unmatched: 7. The germline CDR1 and CDR2 sequences are MNHEY and SVGAGI. DNA for the CDR3: TGTGCCAGCAGTTACAATTTAGCGGGAGCTAACGAGCAGTACTTC. Translation gives CASSYNLAGANEQYF.

This chain links TRBV2 with TRBJ2-7; 7 nucleotides line up with TRBD1. This CDR3 spans 16 amino acids. Germline CDR1 SNHLY, CDR2 FYNNEI. Trimming took 3 bases from V and 3 from J; bases not matched to a gene: 11. The CDR3 nucleotides are TGTGCCAGCAGTGAGGGACAGAGGATAGTTGGCTACGAGCAGTACTTC. Its protein is CASSEGQRIVGYEQYF.

This clone was detected only once. The chain recombines TRBV7-9 with TRBJ1-1; no reliable D call. The CDR3 loop spans 11 amino acids. The V end lost 2 bases, the J end lost 11 bases, and 9 bases lay between the germline ends. Germline CDR1 reads SEHNR; CDR2 reads FQNEAQ (reference sequence). The CDR3 DNA reads TGTGCCAGCAGCTTAATCGGGTCGGCTTTCTTT. This encodes CASSLIGSAFF.

The chain couples TRBV5-1 to TRBJ2-1, with a tentative D call TRBD1 (5 bases). V gave up 2 bases and J gave up 6 bases, with 9 bases separating them. This CDR3 spans 13 amino acids. Germline assignment: CDR1 SGHRS and CDR2 YFSETQ. The CDR3 DNA follows: TGCGCCAGCAGCTTAACCAGGGTCAATGAGCAGTTCTTC. Amino acid sequence: CASSLTRVNEQFF.

The V gene is TRBV4-1, the J gene TRBJ2-7; possible D gene TRBD1, 5 bases. This CDR3 has 17 residues. Looked up from germline, CDR1 is MGHRA and CDR2 is YSYEKL. V shed 1 base and J shed 2 bases, with 18 bases lying between them. CDR3 loop: CASSQVVGWGVTYEQYF. Written as DNA, the CDR3 is TGCGCCAGCAGCCAAGTGGTTGGGTGGGGCGTAACCTACGAGCAGTACTTC.

The genes are TRBV27 and TRBJ1-2; no clear D. V lost 8 bases and J lost 0, with 10 bases in between. The CDR3 covers 13 residues. The V gene's germline CDR1 is MNHEY and CDR2 SMNVEV (reference sequence). The CDR3 DNA sequence: TGTGCCAGCTCACCGAATTCTAACTATGGCTACACCTTC. This gives the protein CASSPNSNYGYTF.

This chain joins TRBV19 and TRBJ1-2; TRBD1 matches at 11 bases. The CDR3 sequence is 16 residues long. V lost 2 bases to trimming and J lost 7 bases; unmatched junction nucleotides: 9. The germline V gene encodes CDR1 LNHDA and CDR2 SQIVND (reference sequence). CDR3 loop: CASSISRTGGMGGYTF. CDR3 in DNA: TGTGCCAGTAGTATATCCCGGACAGGGGGCATGGGTGGCTACACCTTC.

V usage is TRBV5-5 and J usage is TRBJ1-3; possible D gene TRBD1, 5 bases. The V end was cut by 5 bases, the J end by 0 bases, with 15 bases between. The germline gives CDR1 SGHKS, CDR2 YYEKEE (reference sequence). The CDR3 is 16 residues long. DNA for the CDR3: TGTGCCAGCAGGGGCGGGACTTACAGCTCTGGAAACACCATATATTTT. Encoded protein: CASRGGTYSSGNTIYF.

The rearrangement joins TRBV15 to TRBJ2-2; 7 bases align to TRBD1. This CDR3 has 16 amino acids. Germline V gives CDR1 LNHNV, CDR2 YYDKDF (reference sequence). V dropped 4 bases and J dropped 2; count of bases not matched to a gene: 7. The DNA of the CDR3 is TGTGCCACCAGCAAATATACAGGGGTCAACACCGGGGAGCTGTTTTTT. It codes for CATSKYTGVNTGELFF. Full variable domain (outside the CDR3, taken from reference TRBV15 and TRBJ2-2): DAMVIQNPRYQVTQFGKPVTLSCSQTLNHNVMYWYQQKSSQAPKLLFHYYDKDFNNEADTPDNFQSRRPNTSFCFLDIRSPGLGDTAMYLCATSKYTGVNTGELFFGEGSRLTVL.

J is TRBJ1-5 and V is TRBV27; D remains unclear. The CDR3 length is 12 residues. Trimming shortened V by 3 bases and J by 7 bases, and 7 bases separated the two germline ends. Germline lookup yields CDR1 MNHEY and CDR2 SMNVEV (reference sequence). The CDR3: CASSFGGQPQHF. The CDR3 coding sequence is TGTGCCAGCAGTTTCGGTGGACAGCCCCAGCATTTT.

The CDR3 is CARSGTREQYF. CDR3 nucleotides: TGTGCCAGAAGCGGGACACGGGAGCAGTACTTC. The chain couples TRBV5-3 to TRBJ2-7, with D perhaps matching TRBD1 (6 bases). TRBV5-3 is an ORF, with its function uncertain. The CDR3 is 11 residues long. V lost 4 bases and J 7 bases, leaving 9 bases between the germline ends.

The gene calls are TRBV27 and TRBJ1-2; no firm D call. Germline loops: CDR1 MNHEY, CDR2 SMNVEV (reference sequence). V lost 5 bases to trimming and J lost 4 bases, with 11 bases between them. This CDR3 has 13 residues. The CDR3 protein is CASSLRPGYGYTF. CDR3 in DNA: TGTGCCAGCAGTCTTAGGCCAGGCTATGGCTACACCTTC.

This clone has only one observation. This chain connects TRBV6-6 to TRBJ1-3, with D possibly being TRBD1 (6 bases). The CDR3 contains 16 residues. Deletions cut 2 bases from V and 0 bases from J, with 11 bases between. The V gene's germline CDR1 is MNHNY and CDR2 SVGAGI (reference sequence). The CDR3 region has the DNA TGTGCCAGCAGTTACCAGGGGCTGAGCTCTGGAAACACCATATATTTT. Translated, it gives CASSYQGLSSGNTIYF.

CDR3 nucleotides: TGTGCCAGCAGTGAAGCAGGGGGCACTGAAGCTTTCTTT. Protein: CASSEAGGTEAFF. The chain uses TRBV6-1 and TRBJ1-1; TRBD1 is a possible D gene (6 bases). Between the trimmed V and J ends, which lost 0 bases and 4 bases, there was a span of 6 bases. This CDR3 is built from 13 residues. CDR1 and CDR2 (germline): MNHNS, SASEGT.

This rearrangement joins TRBV4-1 to TRBJ1-4, with 9 bases fitting TRBD1. CDR3 size: 14 residues. CDR1 is MGHRA and CDR2 is YSYEKL in the germline V gene. After removal of 3 bases from V and 8 bases from J, the junction contained 4 bases not matched to a gene. The CDR3 DNA reads as TGCGCCAGCAGCCACCGGACAGGGGTCGAAAAACTGTTTTTT. It codes for CASSHRTGVEKLFF.

The chain employs TRBV4-1 and TRBJ2-3, with D possibly TRBD1 on 6 matching bases. CDR3 length: 18 residues. The germline V gene has CDR1 MGHRA and CDR2 YSYEKL. V lost 1 base and J lost 0, with 17 bases in between. CDR3 region: CASSQALLTGQSTDTQYF. Here the CDR3 DNA reads TGCGCCAGCAGCCAAGCTCTCCTTACGGGACAAAGCACAGATACGCAGTATTTT.

This clone was seen just once. The chain uses TRBV6-5 and TRBJ1-5; D unclear. The CDR3 consists of 15 residues. Trimming took 2 bases from V and 8 from J, leaving 16 bases between them. Germline CDR1 reads MNHEY; CDR2 reads SVGAGI. CDR3 loop: CASSYAKSSSEPQHF. Written as DNA, the CDR3 is TGTGCCAGCAGTTACGCCAAAAGCTCTTCTGAGCCCCAGCATTTT.

The chain carries TRBV29-1 and TRBJ1-1; 7 nucleotides agree with TRBD1. J lost 3 bases, V lost 6 bases, and 7 bases had no gene match. Per germline, CDR1 SQVTM and CDR2 ANQGSEA. CDR3 length: 13 residues. The CDR3 bases are TGCAGCGTAAGGACAGGTAGTGACACTGAAGCTTTCTTT. Residues: CSVRTGSDTEAFF.

The CDR3 coding sequence is TGTGCCAGCAGCCTCGGACTTACTAGCACAGATACGCAGTATTTT. Residues: CASSLGLTSTDTQYF. The chain recombines TRBV7-9 with TRBJ2-3; D possibly corresponds to TRBD2 (5 bases). CDR3 length: 15 amino acids. Germline CDR1 SEHNR, CDR2 FQNEAQ (reference sequence). Trimming shortened V by 5 bases and J by 0 bases, and 12 bases separated the two germline ends.

The genes are TRBV7-9 and TRBJ2-5; D gene ambiguous. V shed 3 bases and J shed 5 bases, with 4 bases lying between them. In germline, CDR1 is SEHNR, CDR2 FQNEAQ (reference sequence). The CDR3 has 11 residues. CDR3 region: CASSFRETQYF. Here the CDR3 DNA reads TGTGCCAGCAGCTTCAGGGAGACCCAGTACTTC.

This clone was seen once. This chain connects TRBV4-2 to TRBJ2-3, with TRBD2 matching 13 bases. The CDR3 contains 16 residues. The V gene end was trimmed by 4 bases and the J gene end by 13 bases; junction bases not matched to a gene: 14. Per germline, CDR1 LGHNA and CDR2 YNFKEQ. The CDR3 reads CASSPTDLLAGGPEYF. Written as DNA, the CDR3 is TGTGCCAGCAGCCCCACAGACTTACTAGCGGGAGGGCCGGAGTATTTT.

This chain uses TRBV15 with TRBJ1-4; D gene ambiguous. This CDR3 is built from 15 residues. V was cut by 3 bases and J by 0 bases, with 8 bases left in between. Germline lookup yields CDR1 LNHNV and CDR2 YYDKDF (reference sequence). CDR3 DNA: TGTGCCACCAGCAGCGGACCGTCAACTAATGAAAAACTGTTTTTT. It translates to CATSSGPSTNEKLFF.

V usage is TRBV2 and J usage is TRBJ2-7, with D maybe TRBD2 (6 bases). This CDR3 has 17 amino acids. Germline assignment: CDR1 SNHLY and CDR2 FYNNEI. V shed 7 bases and J shed 0 bases, with 22 bases lying between them. The CDR3 region has the DNA TGTGCCAGCACTCCAGAGGGGAGGTGGGCTCGCTCCTACGAGCAGTACTTC. Its protein product is CASTPEGRWARSYEQYF.

The chain has TRBV7-8 and TRBJ1-1; D is uncertain. V lost 1 base and J 3 bases, leaving 21 bases between the germline ends. Germline CDR1 is SGHVS and CDR2 is FQNEAQ. The CDR3 covers 18 residues. The CDR3 loop reads CASSLEVPHWTLYTEAFF. CDR3 nucleotides: TGTGCCAGCAGCTTAGAGGTTCCGCACTGGACCCTCTACACTGAAGCTTTCTTT.

The V call is TRBV7-6, the J call TRBJ1-4; 9 nucleotides match TRBD1. There are 15 residues in the CDR3. V lost 5 bases and J lost 3; bases outside the gene matches: 4. In germline, CDR1 is SGHVS, CDR2 FNYEAQ. The CDR3 is CASSGTGRANEKLFF. CDR3 in DNA: TGTGCCAGCAGCGGGACAGGGCGGGCTAATGAAAAACTGTTTTTT.

The chain employs TRBV9 and TRBJ1-1, with a possible D match to TRBD1 (5 bases). The CDR3 has 16 residues. V dropped 0 bases and J dropped 7 bases, with 19 bases sitting between them. The germline gives CDR1 SGDLS, CDR2 YYNGEE. The DNA of the CDR3 is TGTGCCAGCAGCGTAGAGAGGGGCTGGGGGGGAAATGAAGCTTTCTTT. The encoded protein is CASSVERGWGGNEAFF.

The chain joins TRBV29-1 to TRBJ1-2; TRBD1 aligns across 12 bases. The CDR3 is 17 residues long. Germline V CDR1 and CDR2: SQVTM, ANQGSEA. Trimming removed 1 base from V and 3 bases from J; junction bases left unmatched: 9. The DNA for the CDR3 is TGCAGCGTTGAAGGCCGGGACAGGGGGCCTCTAGACTATGGCTACACCTTC. It is translated as CSVEGRDRGPLDYGYTF.

V is TRBV5-1 and J is TRBJ2-1; no clear D gene. The CDR3 spans 16 residues. The ends were cut back, 0 bases at V and 3 bases at J, with 13 bases in the middle. CDR1 is SGHRS, CDR2 YFSETQ, per germline. The CDR3 nucleotides read TGCGCCAGCAGCTTGGCCGTGAACAATCTCTACAATGAGCAGTTCTTC. Its translation is CASSLAVNNLYNEQFF.

CDR3 sequence reads: CASSLILGEQYF. The CDR3 DNA reads as TGTGCCAGCAGCTTGATTCTCGGCGAGCAGTACTTC. The chain has TRBV5-6 and TRBJ2-7; D remains unclear. The germline gives CDR1 SGHDT, CDR2 YYEEEE. Trimming took 1 base from V and 6 from J, leaving 8 bases between them. This CDR3 is built from 12 residues.

The gene calls are TRBV6-5 and TRBJ1-5, with D perhaps TRBD1 (5 bases). Germline V gene sequence: CDR1 MNHEY, CDR2 SVGAGI. The V gene lost 0 bases and the J gene lost 6 bases, with 15 bases spanning the gap. CDR3 length equals 16 residues. The CDR3 coding sequence is TGTGCCAGCAGTTACTCGACTAGGGACGCGAGTCAGCCCCAGCATTTT. Translating gives CASSYSTRDASQPQHF.

The chain employs TRBV5-4 and TRBJ2-5, with D possibly called TRBD1 or TRBD2 (5 bases each). The CDR3 loop spans 15 amino acids. V lost 4 bases and J lost 5, with 18 bases in between. Germline CDR1 and CDR2: SGHNT and YYREEE (reference sequence). The CDR3 sequence is CASSPTPGPQETQYF. CDR3 nucleotide sequence: TGTGCCAGCAGCCCAACCCCGGGGCCGCAGGAGACCCAGTACTTC.